This TCR beta chain emerged from a study of blood T cell repertoires in COVID-19. The CDR3 loop spans 15 amino acids. V gave up 3 bases and J gave up 6 bases, with 15 bases separating them. Germline-derived CDR1 and CDR2 are MNHNS and SASEGT. Seattle enrolled patients during active infection and tracked them longitudinally. Source study methods: Reference gene primer amplification gave nucleated cell count estimates. Libraries were prepared by immunoSEQ multiplex PCR; TCRdb keeps only in-frame clonotypes and omits some of them. For V, J and clone size, that table is used; D and trimming come from the DNA. Seen here are tens of thousands of clones, roughly 80% observed once, and the top ten hold approximately 7%.

The sequencing sample was made of peripheral blood. The receptor's source is a young man with COVID-19, enrolled during active disease. V is TRBV6-1 and J is TRBJ1-5; D unresolved. The CDR3 loop is CASSDPSKAGQPQHF. DNA of the CDR3: TGTGCCAGCAGTGACCCATCAAAGGCGGGTCAGCCCCAGCATTTT.